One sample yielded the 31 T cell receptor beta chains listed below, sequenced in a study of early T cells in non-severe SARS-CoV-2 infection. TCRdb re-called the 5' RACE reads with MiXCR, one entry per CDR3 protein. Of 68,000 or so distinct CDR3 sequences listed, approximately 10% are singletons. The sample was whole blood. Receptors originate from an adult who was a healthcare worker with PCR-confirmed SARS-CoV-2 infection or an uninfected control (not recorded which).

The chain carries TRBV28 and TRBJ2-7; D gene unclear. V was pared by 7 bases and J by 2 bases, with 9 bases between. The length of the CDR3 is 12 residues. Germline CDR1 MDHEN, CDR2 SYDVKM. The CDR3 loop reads CASKQQTYEQYF. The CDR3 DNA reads TGTGCCAGCAAACAGCAGACCTACGAGCAGTACTTC.

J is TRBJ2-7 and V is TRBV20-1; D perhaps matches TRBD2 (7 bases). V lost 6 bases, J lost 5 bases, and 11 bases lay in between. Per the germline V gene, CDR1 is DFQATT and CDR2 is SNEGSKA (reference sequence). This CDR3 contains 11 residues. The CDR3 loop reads CSAPRGHEQYF. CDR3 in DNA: TGCAGTGCCCCGCGGGGGCACGAGCAGTACTTC.

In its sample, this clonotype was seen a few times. This CDR3 is CASSQTLGTRPYEQYF. In DNA form, the CDR3 reads TGCGCCAGCAGCCAAACACTCGGGACGAGGCCTTACGAGCAGTACTTC. This chain joins TRBV4-1 and TRBJ2-7, with D perhaps given as TRBD1 or TRBD2 (5 bases each). Trimming shortened V by 2 bases and J by 4 bases, and 18 bases separated the two germline ends. There are 16 residues in the CDR3. From germline, CDR1 is MGHRA and CDR2 YSYEKL.

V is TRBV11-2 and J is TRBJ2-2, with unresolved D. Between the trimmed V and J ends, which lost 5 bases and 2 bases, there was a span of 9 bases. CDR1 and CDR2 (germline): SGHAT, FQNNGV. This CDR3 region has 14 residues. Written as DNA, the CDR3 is TGTGCCAGCAGCACTCGACTTAACACCGGGGAGCTGTTTTTT. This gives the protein CASSTRLNTGELFF.

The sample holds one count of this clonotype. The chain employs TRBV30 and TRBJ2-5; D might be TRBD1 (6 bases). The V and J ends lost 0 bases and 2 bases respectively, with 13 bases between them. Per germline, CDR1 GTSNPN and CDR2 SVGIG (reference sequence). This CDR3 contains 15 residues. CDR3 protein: CAWSVRGQIQETQYF. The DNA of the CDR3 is TGTGCCTGGAGTGTAAGGGGACAAATACAAGAGACCCAGTACTTC.

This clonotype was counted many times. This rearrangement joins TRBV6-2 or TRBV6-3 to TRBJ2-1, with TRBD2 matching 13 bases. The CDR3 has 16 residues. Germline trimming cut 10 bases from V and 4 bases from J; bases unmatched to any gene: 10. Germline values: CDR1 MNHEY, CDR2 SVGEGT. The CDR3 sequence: CATLAGGLAGYNEQFF. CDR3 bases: TGTGCCACCCTGGCCGGGGGACTAGCGGGATACAATGAGCAGTTCTTC.

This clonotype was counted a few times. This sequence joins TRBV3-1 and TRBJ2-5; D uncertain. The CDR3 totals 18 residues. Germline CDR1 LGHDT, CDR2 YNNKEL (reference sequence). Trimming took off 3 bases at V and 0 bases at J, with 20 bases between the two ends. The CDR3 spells CASSHGERGAFYQETQYF. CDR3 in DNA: TGTGCCAGCAGCCATGGGGAACGAGGCGCCTTTTACCAAGAGACCCAGTACTTC.

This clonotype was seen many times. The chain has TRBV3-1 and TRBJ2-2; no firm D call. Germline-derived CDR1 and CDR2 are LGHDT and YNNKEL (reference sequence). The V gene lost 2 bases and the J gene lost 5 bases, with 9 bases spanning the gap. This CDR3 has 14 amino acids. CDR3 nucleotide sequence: TGTGCCAGCAGCCAATCAACACGAACCGGGGAGCTGTTTTTT. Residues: CASSQSTRTGELFF. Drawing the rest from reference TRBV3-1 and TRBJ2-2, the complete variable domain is DTAVSQTPKYLVTQMGNDKSIKCEQNLGHDTMYWYKQDSKKFLKIMFSYNNKELIINETVPNRFSPKSPDKAHLNLHINSLELGDSAVYFCASSQSTRTGELFFGEGSRLTVL.

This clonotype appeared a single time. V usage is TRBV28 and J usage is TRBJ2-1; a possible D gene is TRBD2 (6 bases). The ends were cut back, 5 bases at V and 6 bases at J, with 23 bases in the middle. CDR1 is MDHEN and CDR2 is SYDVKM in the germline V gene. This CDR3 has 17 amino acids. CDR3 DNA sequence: TGTGCCAGCAGTCCCCTCCTGGGGAGGACCTACTCCAATGAGCAGTTCTTC. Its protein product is CASSPLLGRTYSNEQFF.

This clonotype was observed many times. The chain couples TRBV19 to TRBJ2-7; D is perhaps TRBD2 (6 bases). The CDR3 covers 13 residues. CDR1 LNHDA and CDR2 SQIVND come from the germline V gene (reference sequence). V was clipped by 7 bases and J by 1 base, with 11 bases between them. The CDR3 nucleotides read TGTGCCAGTATGCGGGATGGATCCTACGAGCAGTACTTC. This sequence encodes CASMRDGSYEQYF.

The CDR3 protein is CAITTLHF. CDR3 coding DNA: TGTGCCATTACCACCCTCCACTTT. V is TRBV27 and J is TRBJ1-6; D unclear. The CDR3 spans 8 residues. Trimming took off 10 bases at V and 14 bases at J, with 6 bases between the two ends. Looked up from germline, CDR1 is MNHEY and CDR2 is SMNVEV (reference sequence).

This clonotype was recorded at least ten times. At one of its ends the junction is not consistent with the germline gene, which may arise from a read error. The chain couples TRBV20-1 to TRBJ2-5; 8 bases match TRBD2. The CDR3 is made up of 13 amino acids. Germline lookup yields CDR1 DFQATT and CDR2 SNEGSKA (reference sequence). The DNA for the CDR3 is TGCAGTGCTGGGTCACTAGCGGAAGACACCCAGTACTTC. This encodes CSAGSLAEDTQYF.

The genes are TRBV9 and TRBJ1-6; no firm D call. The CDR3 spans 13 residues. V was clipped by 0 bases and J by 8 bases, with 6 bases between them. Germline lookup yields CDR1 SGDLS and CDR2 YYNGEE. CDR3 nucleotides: TGTGCCAGCAGCGTAGGGGGTTATTCACCCCTCCACTTT. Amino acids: CASSVGGYSPLHF.

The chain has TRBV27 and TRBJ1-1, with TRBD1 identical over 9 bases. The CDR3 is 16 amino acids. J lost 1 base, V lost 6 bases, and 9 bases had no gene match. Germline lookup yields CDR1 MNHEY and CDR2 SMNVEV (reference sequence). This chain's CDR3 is CASSPGTGNANTEAFF. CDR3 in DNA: TGTGCCAGCAGCCCTGGGACAGGGAACGCGAACACTGAAGCTTTCTTT.

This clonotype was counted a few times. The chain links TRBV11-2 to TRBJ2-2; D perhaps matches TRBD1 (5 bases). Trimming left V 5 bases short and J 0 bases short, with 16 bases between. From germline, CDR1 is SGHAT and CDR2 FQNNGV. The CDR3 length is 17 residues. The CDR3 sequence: CASSLGVYLPNTGELFF. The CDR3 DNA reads TGTGCCAGCAGCCTAGGGGTCTATCTACCGAACACCGGGGAGCTGTTTTTT.

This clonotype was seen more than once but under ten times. Here the CDR3 DNA reads TGTGCCAGCAGTTCAGTACAGGGGAGGCAGCCCCAGCATTTT. Amino acids: CASSSVQGRQPQHF. This chain connects TRBV28 to TRBJ1-5; 7 bases agree with TRBD1. The CDR3 extends over 14 amino acids. Trimming took 4 bases from V and 7 from J; bases not matched to a gene: 7. Germline V gene lookup returns CDR1 MDHEN and CDR2 SYDVKM.

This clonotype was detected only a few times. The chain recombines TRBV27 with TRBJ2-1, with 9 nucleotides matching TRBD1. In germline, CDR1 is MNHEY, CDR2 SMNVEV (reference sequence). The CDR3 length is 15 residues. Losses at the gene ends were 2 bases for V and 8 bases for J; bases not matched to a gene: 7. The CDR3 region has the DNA TGTGCCAGCAGTTTACCGGGACAGGGCCACCATGAGCAGTTCTTC. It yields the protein CASSLPGQGHHEQFF.

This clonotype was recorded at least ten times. As DNA, the CDR3 is TGTGCCATCAGTGAGTCTCTCCTAGACAGGGTTAAAACTGAAGCTTTCTTT. Its protein product is CAISESLLDRVKTEAFF. The chain recombines TRBV10-3 with TRBJ1-1; the match to TRBD1 covers 7 bases. CDR1 ENHRY and CDR2 SYGVKD come from the germline V gene. CDR3 size: 17 residues. V lost 0 bases and J lost 5; bases outside the gene matches: 12.

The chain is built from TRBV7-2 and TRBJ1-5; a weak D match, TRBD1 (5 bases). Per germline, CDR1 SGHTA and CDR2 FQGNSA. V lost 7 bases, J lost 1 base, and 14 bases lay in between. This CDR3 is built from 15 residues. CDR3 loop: CASTLSRDSNQPQHF. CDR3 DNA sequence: TGTGCCAGCACTCTTTCGAGGGACAGCAATCAGCCCCAGCATTTT.

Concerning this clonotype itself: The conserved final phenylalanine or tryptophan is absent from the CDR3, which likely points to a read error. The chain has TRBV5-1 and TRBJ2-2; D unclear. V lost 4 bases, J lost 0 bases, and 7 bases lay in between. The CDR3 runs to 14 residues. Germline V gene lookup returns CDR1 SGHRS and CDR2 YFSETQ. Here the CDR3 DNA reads TGCGCCAGCAGCCCTACAGCGAACACCGGGGAGCTGTTTTTA. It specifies CASSPTANTGELFL.

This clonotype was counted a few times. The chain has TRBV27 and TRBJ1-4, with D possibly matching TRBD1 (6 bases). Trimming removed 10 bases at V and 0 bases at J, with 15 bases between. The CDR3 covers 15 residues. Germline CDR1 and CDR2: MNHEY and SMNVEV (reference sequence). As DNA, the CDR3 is TGTGCCACCCCACAGGGAACCGCAACTAATGAAAAACTGTTTTTT. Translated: CATPQGTATNEKLFF.

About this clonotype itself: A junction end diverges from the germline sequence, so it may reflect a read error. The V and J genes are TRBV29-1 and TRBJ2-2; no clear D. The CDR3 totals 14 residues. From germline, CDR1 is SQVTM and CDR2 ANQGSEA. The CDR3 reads CSVQESANTGELFF. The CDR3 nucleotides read TGCAGCGTTCAAGAATCTGCGAACACCGGGGAGCTGTTTTTT.

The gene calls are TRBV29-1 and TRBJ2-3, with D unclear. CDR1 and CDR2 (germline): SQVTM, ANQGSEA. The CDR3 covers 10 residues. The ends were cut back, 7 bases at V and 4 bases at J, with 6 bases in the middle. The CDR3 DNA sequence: TGCAGCGCTGGCCCAGATACGCAGTATTTT. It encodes CSAGPDTQYF.

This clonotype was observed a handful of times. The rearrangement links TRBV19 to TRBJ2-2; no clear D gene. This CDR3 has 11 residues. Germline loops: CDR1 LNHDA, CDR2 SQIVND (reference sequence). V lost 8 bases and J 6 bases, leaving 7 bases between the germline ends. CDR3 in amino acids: CASEASGELFF. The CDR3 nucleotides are TGTGCCAGTGAGGCATCCGGGGAGCTGTTTTTT.

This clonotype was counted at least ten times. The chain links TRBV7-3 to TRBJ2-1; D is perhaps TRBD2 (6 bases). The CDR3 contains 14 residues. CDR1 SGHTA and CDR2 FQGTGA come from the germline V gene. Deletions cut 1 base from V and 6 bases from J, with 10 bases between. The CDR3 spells CASSLSLATNEQFF. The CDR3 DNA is TGTGCCAGCAGCTTAAGTCTAGCGACCAATGAGCAGTTCTTC.

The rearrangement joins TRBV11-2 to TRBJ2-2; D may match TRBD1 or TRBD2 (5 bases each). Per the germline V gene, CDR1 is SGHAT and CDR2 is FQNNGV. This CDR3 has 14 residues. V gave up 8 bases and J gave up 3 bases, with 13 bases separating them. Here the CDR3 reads CASGGSRDTGELFF. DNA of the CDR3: TGTGCCAGCGGGGGATCAAGGGACACCGGGGAGCTGTTTTTT.

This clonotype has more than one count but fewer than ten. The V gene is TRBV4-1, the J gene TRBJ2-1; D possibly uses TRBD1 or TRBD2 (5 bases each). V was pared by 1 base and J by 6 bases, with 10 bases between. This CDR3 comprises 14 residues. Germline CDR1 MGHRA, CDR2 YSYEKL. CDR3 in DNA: TGCGCCAGCAGCCAAGCGGGACCCATCAATGAGCAGTTCTTC. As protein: CASSQAGPINEQFF.

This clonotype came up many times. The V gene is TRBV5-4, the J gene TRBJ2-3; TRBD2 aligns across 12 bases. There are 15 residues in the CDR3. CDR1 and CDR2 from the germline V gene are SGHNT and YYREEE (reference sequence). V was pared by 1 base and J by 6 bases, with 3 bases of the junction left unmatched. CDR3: CASSLKLAGGDTQYF. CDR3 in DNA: TGTGCCAGCAGCTTGAAACTAGCGGGAGGCGATACGCAGTATTTT.

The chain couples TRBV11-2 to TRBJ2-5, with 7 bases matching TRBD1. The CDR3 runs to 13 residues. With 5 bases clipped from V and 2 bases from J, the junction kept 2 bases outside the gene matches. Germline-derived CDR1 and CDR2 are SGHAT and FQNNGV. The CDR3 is CASSTDRQETQYF. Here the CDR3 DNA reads TGTGCCAGCAGCACGGACAGGCAAGAGACCCAGTACTTC.

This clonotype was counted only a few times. The CDR3 protein is CASTMTADTQYF. The CDR3 coding sequence is TGCGCCAGCACCATGACAGCAGATACGCAGTATTTT. This sequence joins TRBV5-1 and TRBJ2-3, with D possibly being TRBD1 (5 bases). Trimming stripped 6 bases from V and 4 bases from J, with 9 bases between. The CDR3 has 12 amino acids. The germline V gene encodes CDR1 SGHRS and CDR2 YFSETQ.

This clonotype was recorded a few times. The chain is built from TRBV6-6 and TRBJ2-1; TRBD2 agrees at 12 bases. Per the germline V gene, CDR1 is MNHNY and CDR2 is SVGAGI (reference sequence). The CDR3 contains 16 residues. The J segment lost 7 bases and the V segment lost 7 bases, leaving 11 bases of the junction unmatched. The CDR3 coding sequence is TGTGCCAGCACCGTACAAGCTAGCGGGAGGGAAAATGAGCAGTTCTTC. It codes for CASTVQASGRENEQFF.